These T cell receptor beta chains were read from a single sample in a study of T cells in Graves' hyperthyroidism and ophthalmopathy. TCRdb reanalysed the multiplex PCR reads using MiXCR and keeps one entry per CDR3 protein. The sample contains under 450,000 distinct CDR3 sequences, 13% of which appear only once. The sample consisted of blood. These TCRs come from a man aged 30 to 45 with Graves' hyperthyroidism that later progressed to Graves' ophthalmopathy. CDR3s include the opening cysteine and the closing phenylalanine or tryptophan. Each record gives: clone size, D gene, J gene, V gene, CDR3 protein, CDR3 DNA. The D gene is left open where the match is weak. Clone size is not always given. Where it is, it says once, few, many or a class for expanded clones.

>few|.|TRBJ2-5|TRBV12-3/TRBV12-4
CASSFGDPKEKTQYF
TGTGCCAGCAGTTTCGGGGACCCAAAAGAAAAGACCCAGTACTTC
>.|.|TRBJ1-2|TRBV7-2
CASSFPESKAIDRRRPGYTF
TGTGCCAGCAGCTTCCCCGAATCCAAGGCCATTGACAGGCGGCGACCTGGCTACACCTTC
>many|.|TRBJ1-1|TRBV7-2
CASSQGGGYTEAFF
TGTGCCAGCAGCCAAGGGGGGGGTTACACTGAAGCTTTCTTT
>.|.|TRBJ1-4|TRBV20-1
CSAKNRIYNEKLFF
TGCAGTGCGAAAAACAGAATCTATAATGAAAAACTGTTTTTT
>many|.|TRBJ2-3|TRBV6-2/TRBV6-3
CASSYSKRGNTDTQYF
TGTGCCAGCAGTTACTCTAAACGGGGCAACACAGATACGCAGTATTTT
>few|.|TRBJ1-6|TRBV12-3/TRBV12-4
CASSLDSTGSPLHF
TGTGCCAGCAGTTTAGATTCCACAGGTTCACCCCTCCACTTT
>.|TRBD2|TRBJ2-1|TRBV7-3
CASRILAGYNEQFF
TGTGCCAGCAGGATCTTAGCGGGGTACAATGAGCAGTTCTTC
>few|TRBD1|TRBJ1-2|TRBV27
CASSLYSTGDYGYTF
TGTGCCAGCAGTTTATACTCGACAGGGGACTATGGCTACACCTTC
>.|.|TRBJ2-2|TRBV18
CASSPPAGAPGELFF
TGTGCCAGCTCACCACCGGCTGGGGCCCCCGGGGAGCTGTTTTTT
>many|.|TRBJ2-7|TRBV28
CASQEVGAVGNEQYF
TGTGCCAGCCAGGAGGTGGGCGCGGTCGGTAACGAGCAGTACTTC
>few|.|TRBJ2-5|TRBV9
CASSVAPTGLETQYF
TGTGCCAGCAGCGTAGCCCCCACAGGGTTGGAGACCCAGTACTTC
>.|TRBD1|TRBJ2-1|TRBV12-3/TRBV12-4
CASSLGQSSYNEQLF
TGTGCCAGCAGTTTGGGACAGAGCTCCTACAATGAGCAGCTCTTC
>many|.|TRBJ2-1|TRBV11-2
CASSLWGNEQFF
TGTGCCAGCAGCTTATGGGGGAATGAGCAGTTCTTC
>few|.|TRBJ1-5|TRBV15
CATREVRNQPQHF
TGTGCCACCAGGGAGGTTCGCAATCAGCCCCAGCATTTT
>many|TRBD1|TRBJ1-5|TRBV28
CASIQQGDQPQHF
TGTGCCAGCATCCAACAGGGGGACCAGCCCCAGCATTTT
>.|.|TRBJ1-2|TRBV18
CASSPPGEGYTF
TGTGCCAGCTCACCCCCGGGGGAAGGCTACACCTTC
>.|.|TRBJ2-7|TRBV5-1
CASSLGGLSVSYEQYF
TGCGCCAGCAGCTTGGGGGGTCTCTCCGTCTCCTACGAGCAGTACTTC
>.|TRBD1|TRBJ1-2|TRBV30
CAWSTTGTGEGYTF
TGTGCCTGGAGTACTACCGGGACAGGGGAGGGTTACACCTTC
>few|.|TRBJ2-5|TRBV11-3
CASSLDPTTQETQYF
TGTGCCAGCAGCTTAGATCCGACTACCCAAGAGACCCAGTACTTC
>.|.|TRBJ2-3|TRBV6-1
CASRRSGTRLSSTDTQYF
TGTGCCAGCAGACGGTCCGGGACTCGCCTTTCTAGCACAGATACGCAGTATTTT
>many|.|TRBJ2-4|TRBV2
CASSGTDIAKNIQYF
TGTGCCAGCAGCGGGACCGATATAGCCAAAAACATTCAGTACTTC
>many|TRBD1|TRBJ1-5|TRBV20-1
CSAGTGLLHQPQHF
TGCAGTGCAGGGACAGGGCTCCTTCATCAGCCCCAGCATTTT
>many|.|TRBJ2-2|TRBV12-3/TRBV12-4
CASRVANTGELFF
TGTGCCAGCAGGGTCGCGAACACCGGGGAGCTGTTTTTT
>many|.|TRBJ2-1|TRBV3-1
CASSQDSGNVHEQFF
TGTGCCAGCAGCCAAGATTCAGGTAACGTCCATGAGCAGTTCTTC
>many|.|TRBJ1-2|TRBV28
CASSFPPGDGYGYTF
TGTGCCAGCAGTTTCCCCCCAGGGGACGGGTATGGCTACACCTTC
>many|.|TRBJ1-2|TRBV7-9
CASSLNLGVGHGYTF
TGTGCCAGCAGCTTAAACTTAGGGGTCGGACATGGCTACACCTTC
>.|TRBD1|TRBJ1-2|TRBV5-8
CASSRDRGGGYTF
TGTGCCAGCAGCCGGGACAGGGGGGGTGGCTACACCTTC
>.|.|TRBJ2-1|TRBV28
CASSLISGLGEQFF
TGTGCCAGCAGTTTAATATCCGGGTTGGGTGAGCAGTTCTTC
>once|TRBD1|TRBJ2-7|TRBV5-1
CASSWGQGTDEQYF
TGCGCCAGCAGCTGGGGACAGGGCACCGACGAGCAGTACTTC
>many|.|TRBJ2-1|TRBV3-1
CASSQVGRNEQFF
TGTGCCAGCAGCCAAGTGGGCCGGAATGAGCAGTTCTTC
>many|TRBD2|TRBJ2-3|TRBV3-1
CASSPQTSGGAGTQYF
TGTGCCAGCAGCCCCCAGACTAGCGGGGGGGCCGGGACGCAGTATTTT
>few|.|TRBJ1-2|TRBV4-1
CASNRGGPTNYGYTF
TGCGCCAGCAACCGAGGGGGGCCTACTAACTATGGCTACACCTTC
>.|TRBD2|TRBJ2-5|TRBV9
CASSVGSVAGETQYF
TGTGCCAGCAGCGTAGGTTCGGTAGCGGGTGAGACCCAGTACTTC
>.|.|TRBJ2-2|TRBV18
CASSPQDRNTGELFF
TGTGCCAGCTCACCACAAGACAGGAACACCGGGGAGCTGTTTTTT
>few|.|TRBJ1-1|TRBV29-1
CSVVPTKWAENTEAFF
TGCAGCGTTGTTCCCACCAAATGGGCGGAGAACACTGAAGCTTTCTTT
>few|.|TRBJ2-7|TRBV3-1
CASSQEWGANYEQYF
TGTGCCAGCAGCCAAGAATGGGGGGCTAACTACGAGCAGTACTTC